This TCR beta chain was identified in a study of long-term antiretroviral therapy in people with HIV. Study-level points and caveats: Drawn between the mid-2000s and the late 2010s, the blood was possibly obtained under older ART regimens. Relative to transplant donor controls, diversity remained lower despite increasing after ART. HIV repertoires had narrower CDR3 length ranges than controls.

Worth noting for this clone: Its target is unknown.

Germline CDR1 reads MNHEY; CDR2 reads SVGAGI. Trimming removed 6 bases from V and 1 base from J, with 7 bases in between. The CDR3 runs to 13 residues. Survey level was the resolution at which the v3.0 immunoSEQ assay ran. Repertoires were generated with immunoSEQ multiplex PCR, while TCRdb's copy carries only in-frame clones and drops some. The repertoire includes under 45,000 clones, about 94% of them detected once, and roughly 2.2% sits in the top ten. The sequenced sample was unsorted PBMCs, obtained around 9.2 years after starting antiretroviral therapy. The TCR comes from a man aged 25-40 years with HIV. The rearrangement uses TRBV6-5 and TRBJ1-5; D remains ambiguous. DNA for the CDR3: TGTGCCAGCAGGGGTCGGAGCAATCAGCCCCAGCATTTT. Translated, it gives CASRGRSNQPQHF.